Presented here are 7 T cell receptor beta chains from one specimen sequenced in a study of T cells in Graves' hyperthyroidism and ophthalmopathy. The investigators amplified TCR beta CDR3 regions from RNA transcripts. HTBI primers were used for first-round RT-PCR of the TCR CDR3. TCRdb reanalysed the multiplex PCR reads using MiXCR and keeps one entry per CDR3 protein. Among 450,000 to 650,000 distinct CDR3 sequences listed, around 20% were seen once. The specimen was blood. These receptor sequences come from a man aged 18 to 35 with Graves' hyperthyroidism.

The table lists this clonotype with many counts. This chain joins TRBV11-2 and TRBJ2-2; D unclear. The germline V gene has CDR1 SGHAT and CDR2 FQNNGV. CDR3 size: 12 residues. Trimming left V 7 bases short and J 7 bases short, with 10 bases between. CDR3 region: CASNHLGGELFF. In DNA form, the CDR3 reads TGTGCCAGCAACCACCTCGGCGGGGAGCTGTTTTTT.

This clonotype has ten or more counts. The chain links TRBV12-3 or TRBV12-4 to TRBJ1-2; a possible D gene is TRBD1 (5 bases). The V and J ends lost 1 base and 8 bases respectively, with 11 bases between them. This CDR3 has 13 amino acids. The CDR3 reads CASSLGQGNGYTF. Written as DNA, the CDR3 is TGTGCCAGCAGTTTAGGGCAGGGAAACGGCTACACCTTC.

This clonotype was seen at least ten times. V usage is TRBV28 and J usage is TRBJ1-1, with D maybe TRBD1 (6 bases). CDR1 MDHEN and CDR2 SYDVKM come from the germline V gene. The V end lost 6 bases, the J end lost 4 bases, and 15 bases lay between the germline ends. CDR3 size: 14 residues. CDR3 sequence (DNA): TGTGCCAGCAGCTCACAGGGAGAGGGCACTGAAGCTTTCTTT. This sequence encodes CASSSQGEGTEAFF.

This clonotype was seen ten or more times. J is TRBJ2-2 and V is TRBV28; 8 bases agree with TRBD1. CDR3 length equals 15 residues. V shed 6 bases, J shed 4 bases, and the junction held 7 bases outside the gene matches. Per the germline V gene, CDR1 is MDHEN and CDR2 is SYDVKM. The CDR3 protein is CASSHRTGGTGELFF. CDR3 bases: TGTGCCAGCAGCCATCGAACAGGGGGCACCGGGGAGCTGTTTTTT.

The chain has TRBV7-8 and TRBJ2-5, with unresolved D. V lost 5 bases and J lost 0, with 4 bases in between. The length of the CDR3 is 12 residues. Germline loops: CDR1 SGHVS, CDR2 FQNEAQ. The CDR3 region is CASSAHQETQYF. The CDR3 DNA is TGTGCCAGCAGCGCGCACCAAGAGACCCAGTACTTC.

The chain joins TRBV29-1 to TRBJ1-5, with D unresolved. CDR1 and CDR2 (germline): SQVTM, ANQGSEA. The CDR3 covers 11 residues. With 0 bases removed from V and 11 bases from J, the gap between germline ends came to 8 bases. The CDR3 spells CSVEDPPTQHF. For the CDR3, the DNA is TGCAGCGTTGAAGATCCCCCAACCCAGCATTTT.

This clonotype was seen at least ten times. The gene calls are TRBV12-3 or TRBV12-4 and TRBJ1-5; D not resolved. The CDR3 sequence is 15 residues long. Deletions cut 0 bases from V and 0 bases from J, with 6 bases between. The CDR3 nucleotides read TGTGCCAGCAGTTTAGCAGGCTCTAGCAATCAGCCCCAGCATTTT. Translated, it gives CASSLAGSSNQPQHF.